The clone carrying this T cell receptor beta chain was found a few times. Its antigen is unidentified. A single record per CDR3 protein comes from TCRdb applying MiXCR to the 5' RACE reads. The repertoire holds 450,000 to 550,000 distinct CDR3 sequences, with roughly 22% as singletons. The V end was cut by 1 base, the J end by 3 bases, with 15 bases between. The germline V gene has CDR1 LGHNA and CDR2 YNFKEQ. This CDR3 is built from 16 residues. The sample belongs to a study of T cells after yellow fever vaccination. Overall study findings and caveats: A minor fraction of clonotypes spanned both CD4 and CD8 compartments. Booster samples showed a return of most primary-vaccination clones (almost 97% CD4, approximately 88% CD8).

Sequences were derived from PBMCs, sampled about 20 days after the first yellow fever vaccination. The TCR was taken from a man aged 18 to 35 who received the YFV17D yellow fever vaccine. The chain is built from TRBV4-2 and TRBJ2-5; a weak D match, TRBD2 (5 bases). CDR3 in amino acids: CASSQGLRGREETQYF. As DNA, the CDR3 is TGTGCCAGCAGCCAAGGTCTCAGAGGGCGTGAAGAGACCCAGTACTTC.